A selection of T cell receptor beta chains follows, all from one sample in a study of T cells in Graves' hyperthyroidism and ophthalmopathy. TCRdb processed the multiplex PCR reads anew with MiXCR; each CDR3 protein has one entry. The top ten clones hold about 8% of a sample with 500,000 to 750,000 distinct CDR3 sequences, 35% to 55% of them seen once. Sequenced material: peripheral blood or thyroid tissue (not recorded which). These receptors were taken from a woman aged 18-29 years with Graves' hyperthyroidism. CDR3s include the opening cysteine and the closing phenylalanine or tryptophan. Each record gives: J gene, D gene, V gene, clone size, CDR3 DNA, CDR3 protein. The D gene is left open where the match is weak. Size is omitted from some rows. Given values are once, few, many or a class for expanded clones.

j_call: TRBJ2-3
d_call: TRBD2
v_call: TRBV11-3
clone_size: .
cdr3_nt: TGTGCCAGCAGCTTAGGTACTAGCGGGAGTCCCAATGAGCAGTATTTT
cdr3_aa: CASSLGTSGSPNEQYF

j_call: TRBJ1-4
d_call: TRBD1
v_call: TRBV9
clone_size: .
cdr3_nt: TGTGCCAGCAGCTCCCCGACAGGGGCTAATGAAAAACTGTTTTTT
cdr3_aa: CASSSPTGANEKLFF

j_call: TRBJ2-5
d_call: .
v_call: TRBV7-9
clone_size: many
cdr3_nt: TGTGCCATCAAGCCGCGTCGGAACAGGGATGGGGAGACCCAGTACTTC
cdr3_aa: CAIKPRRNRDGETQYF

j_call: TRBJ2-5
d_call: TRBD2
v_call: TRBV6-5
clone_size: .
cdr3_nt: TGTGCCAGCAGTTACCAATTGCTAGCGGCACAAGAGACCCAGTACTTC
cdr3_aa: CASSYQLLAAQETQYF

j_call: TRBJ2-2
d_call: .
v_call: TRBV5-1
clone_size: .
cdr3_nt: TGCGCCAGCGGGGCCCCGGTAACCGGGGAGCTGTTTTTT
cdr3_aa: CASGAPVTGELFF

j_call: TRBJ2-1
d_call: .
v_call: TRBV2
clone_size: few
cdr3_nt: TGTGCCAGCCTAGGCCACAATGAGCAGTTCTTC
cdr3_aa: CASLGHNEQFF

j_call: TRBJ2-7
d_call: .
v_call: TRBV5-1
clone_size: .
cdr3_nt: TGCGCCAGCAGCTGGGCTACTAGCAGCAGGGGGGACGAGCAGTACTTC
cdr3_aa: CASSWATSSRGDEQYF

j_call: TRBJ1-1
d_call: .
v_call: TRBV10-1
clone_size: .
cdr3_nt: TGCGCCAGCAGAGGAACGGGACTCCACACTGAAGCTTTCTTT
cdr3_aa: CASRGTGLHTEAFF

j_call: TRBJ2-3
d_call: .
v_call: TRBV25-1
clone_size: .
cdr3_nt: TGTGCCAGCAGCGTCCCAAGGGGTGTGGGCACAGATACGCAGTATTTT
cdr3_aa: CASSVPRGVGTDTQYF

j_call: TRBJ2-7
d_call: .
v_call: TRBV6-5
clone_size: few
cdr3_nt: TGTGCCAGCAGCCCCGGACAGATTACCTACGAGCAGTACTTC
cdr3_aa: CASSPGQITYEQYF

j_call: TRBJ2-5
d_call: .
v_call: TRBV7-9
clone_size: .
cdr3_nt: TGTGCCAGCAGCGTCGACTTGACTAAGTACTTC
cdr3_aa: CASSVDLTKYF

j_call: TRBJ2-5
d_call: TRBD1
v_call: TRBV7-2
clone_size: once
cdr3_nt: TGTGCCAGCAGCCAGGACAGGGCCTCTGGAAAGACCCAGTACTTC
cdr3_aa: CASSQDRASGKTQYF

j_call: TRBJ1-5
d_call: .
v_call: TRBV12-3/TRBV12-4
clone_size: .
cdr3_nt: TGTGCCAGCAGTGATGCGGGAGGTGGGCAAGAGACCCAGCATTTT
cdr3_aa: CASSDAGGGQETQHF

j_call: TRBJ2-5
d_call: .
v_call: TRBV24-1
clone_size: .
cdr3_nt: TGTGCCACCAGTCGACTAGGGGAGACCCAGTACTTC
cdr3_aa: CATSRLGETQYF

j_call: TRBJ2-5
d_call: TRBD2
v_call: TRBV3-1
clone_size: .
cdr3_nt: TGTGCCAGCAGCCCATGGGGACTAGCGGGAGAAGACGGCCAGTACTTC
cdr3_aa: CASSPWGLAGEDGQYF

j_call: TRBJ2-2
d_call: .
v_call: TRBV2
clone_size: many
cdr3_nt: TGTGCCAGCAGTGTTACGTCGGAGCTGTTTTTT
cdr3_aa: CASSVTSELFF

j_call: TRBJ1-4
d_call: .
v_call: TRBV7-2
clone_size: .
cdr3_nt: TGTGCCAGCAGCTTATCAACACTTAATGAAAAACTGTTTTTT
cdr3_aa: CASSLSTLNEKLFF

j_call: TRBJ2-2
d_call: TRBD2
v_call: TRBV2
clone_size: .
cdr3_nt: TGTGCCAGCAGTGTAATTAGCGGGAGCGCCGGGGAGCTGTTTTTT
cdr3_aa: CASSVISGSAGELFF

j_call: TRBJ2-7
d_call: .
v_call: TRBV24-1
clone_size: many
cdr3_nt: TGTGCCACCAGTGACCGAGGGGATTTCGACGAGCAGTACTTC
cdr3_aa: CATSDRGDFDEQYF

j_call: TRBJ1-2
d_call: TRBD1
v_call: TRBV19
clone_size: many
cdr3_nt: TGTGCCAGTGGGTCAGGGGGCGCAAGTTATGGCTACACCTTC
cdr3_aa: CASGSGGASYGYTF

j_call: TRBJ1-6
d_call: TRBD1
v_call: TRBV4-1
clone_size: many
cdr3_nt: TGCGCCAGCAGCCAAGGGACAGGGGGCACGGGTTCACCCCTCCACTTT
cdr3_aa: CASSQGTGGTGSPLHF

j_call: TRBJ2-3
d_call: .
v_call: TRBV25-1
clone_size: many
cdr3_nt: TGTGCCAGCAGTGCCCTGGGGGGTTCCACAGATACGCAGTATTTT
cdr3_aa: CASSALGGSTDTQYF

j_call: TRBJ2-5
d_call: .
v_call: TRBV7-9
clone_size: .
cdr3_nt: TGTGCCAGCAGCTTACCGATGAGGGGGCAAGAGACCCAGTACTTC
cdr3_aa: CASSLPMRGQETQYF